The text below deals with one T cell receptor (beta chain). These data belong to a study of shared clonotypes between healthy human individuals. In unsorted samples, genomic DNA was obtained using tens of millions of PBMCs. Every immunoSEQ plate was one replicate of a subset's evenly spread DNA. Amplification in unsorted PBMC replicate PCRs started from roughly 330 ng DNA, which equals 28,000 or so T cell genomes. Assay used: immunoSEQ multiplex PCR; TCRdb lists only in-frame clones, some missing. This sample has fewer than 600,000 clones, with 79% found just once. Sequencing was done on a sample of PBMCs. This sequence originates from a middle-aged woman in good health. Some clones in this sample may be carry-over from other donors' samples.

The CDR3 loop is CASSPLAGAKNIQYF. CDR3 in DNA: TGTGCCAGCAGTCCCCTAGCGGGAGCCAAAAACATTCAGTACTTC. This rearrangement joins TRBV27 to TRBJ2-4; TRBD2 matches at 8 bases. Germline V gives CDR1 MNHEY, CDR2 SMNVEV (reference sequence). This CDR3 has 15 residues. Trimming cost V 5 bases and J 0 bases; bases outside gene matches: 3.